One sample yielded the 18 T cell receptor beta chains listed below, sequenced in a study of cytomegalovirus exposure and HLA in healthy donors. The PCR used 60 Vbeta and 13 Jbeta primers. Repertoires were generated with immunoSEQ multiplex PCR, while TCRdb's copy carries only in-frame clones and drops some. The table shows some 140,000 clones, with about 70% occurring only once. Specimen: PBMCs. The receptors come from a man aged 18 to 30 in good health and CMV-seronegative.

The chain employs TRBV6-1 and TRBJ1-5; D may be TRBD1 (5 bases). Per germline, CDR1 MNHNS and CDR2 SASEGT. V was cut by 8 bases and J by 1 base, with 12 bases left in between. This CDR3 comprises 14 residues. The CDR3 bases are TGTGCCAGCTTACGGCCAGGGAGCAATCAGCCCCAGCATTTT. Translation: CASLRPGSNQPQHF.

The CDR3 protein is CAGGMGIAGELFF. The CDR3 DNA sequence: TGCGCCGGGGGGATGGGTATCGCCGGGGAGCTGTTTTTT. The chain recombines TRBV10-1 with TRBJ2-2; possibly TRBD2 for D (6 bases). Germline CDR1 is WNHNN and CDR2 is SYGVQD (reference sequence). The CDR3 has 13 amino acids. V shed 11 bases and J shed 6 bases, with 16 bases lying between them.

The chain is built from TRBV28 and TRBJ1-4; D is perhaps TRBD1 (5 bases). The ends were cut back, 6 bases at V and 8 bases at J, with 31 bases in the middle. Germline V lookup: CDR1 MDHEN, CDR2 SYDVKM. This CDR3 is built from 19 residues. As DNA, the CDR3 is TGTGCCAGCAGAAGTCCTGGGCAGGCCTTCAACCCGGGGGAGGAAAAACTGTTTTTT. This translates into CASRSPGQAFNPGEEKLFF.

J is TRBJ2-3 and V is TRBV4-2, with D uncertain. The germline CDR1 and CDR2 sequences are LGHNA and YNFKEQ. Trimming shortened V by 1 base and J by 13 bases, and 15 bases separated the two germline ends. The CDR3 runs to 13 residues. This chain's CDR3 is CASSQGIGVSKYF. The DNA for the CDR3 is TGTGCCAGCAGCCAAGGAATCGGAGTTTCGAAGTATTTT.

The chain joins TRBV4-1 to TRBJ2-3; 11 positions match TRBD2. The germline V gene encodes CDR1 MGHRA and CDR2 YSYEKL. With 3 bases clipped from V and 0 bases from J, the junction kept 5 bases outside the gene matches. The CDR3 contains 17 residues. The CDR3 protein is CASSQRLAGRSTDTQYF. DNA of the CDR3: TGCGCCAGCAGCCAGAGACTAGCGGGGAGGAGCACAGATACGCAGTATTTT.

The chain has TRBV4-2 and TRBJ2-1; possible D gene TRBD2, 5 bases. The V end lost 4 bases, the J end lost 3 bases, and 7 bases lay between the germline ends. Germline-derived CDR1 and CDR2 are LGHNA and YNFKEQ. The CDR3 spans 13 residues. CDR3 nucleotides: TGTGCCAGCAGCCTCGGGGTCTACAATGAGCAGTTCTTC. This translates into CASSLGVYNEQFF.

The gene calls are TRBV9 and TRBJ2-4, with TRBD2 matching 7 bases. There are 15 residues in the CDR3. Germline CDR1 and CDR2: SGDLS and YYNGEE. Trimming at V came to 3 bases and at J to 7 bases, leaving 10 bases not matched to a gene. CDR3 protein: CASSAIGTGGNIQYF. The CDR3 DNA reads TGTGCCAGCAGCGCGATAGGTACGGGGGGTAACATTCAGTACTTC.

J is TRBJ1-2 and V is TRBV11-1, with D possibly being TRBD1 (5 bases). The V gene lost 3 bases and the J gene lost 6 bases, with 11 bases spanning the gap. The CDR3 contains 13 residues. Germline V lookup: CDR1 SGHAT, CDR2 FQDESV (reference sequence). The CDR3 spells CASSFEAGNGYTF. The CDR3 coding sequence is TGTGCCAGCAGCTTTGAGGCAGGGAATGGCTACACCTTC.

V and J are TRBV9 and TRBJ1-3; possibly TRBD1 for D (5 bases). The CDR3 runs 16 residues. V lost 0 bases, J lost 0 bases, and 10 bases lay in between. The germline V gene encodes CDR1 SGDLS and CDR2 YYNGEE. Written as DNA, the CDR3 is TGTGCCAGCAGCGTAGCCCCAGGGAACTCTGGAAACACCATATATTTT. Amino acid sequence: CASSVAPGNSGNTIYF.

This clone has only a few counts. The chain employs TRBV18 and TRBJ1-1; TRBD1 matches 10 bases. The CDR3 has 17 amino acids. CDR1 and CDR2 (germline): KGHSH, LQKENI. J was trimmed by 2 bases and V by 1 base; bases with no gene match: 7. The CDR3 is CASSPRRRDRGNTEAFF. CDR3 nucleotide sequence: TGTGCCAGCTCACCACGGCGAAGGGACAGGGGCAACACTGAAGCTTTCTTT.

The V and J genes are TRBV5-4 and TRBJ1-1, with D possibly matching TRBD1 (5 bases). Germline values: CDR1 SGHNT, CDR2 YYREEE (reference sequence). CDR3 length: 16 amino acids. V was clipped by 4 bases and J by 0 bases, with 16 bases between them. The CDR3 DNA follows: TGTGCCAGCAGCGATGGGGGGGAGCGCCTGAACACTGAAGCTTTCTTT. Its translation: CASSDGGERLNTEAFF.

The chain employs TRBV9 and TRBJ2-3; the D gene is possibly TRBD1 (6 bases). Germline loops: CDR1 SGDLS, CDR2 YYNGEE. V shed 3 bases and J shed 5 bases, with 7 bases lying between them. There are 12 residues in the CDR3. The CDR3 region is CASSADRDTQYF. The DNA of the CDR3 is TGTGCCAGCAGCGCGGACAGAGATACGCAGTATTTT.

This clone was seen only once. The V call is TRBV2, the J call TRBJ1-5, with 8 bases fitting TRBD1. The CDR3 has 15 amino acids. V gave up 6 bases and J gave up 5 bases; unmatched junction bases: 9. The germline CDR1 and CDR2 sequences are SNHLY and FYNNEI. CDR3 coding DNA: TGTGCCAGCAGCAGGGGGCGCGAGTTGCATCAGCCCCAGCATTTT. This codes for CASSRGRELHQPQHF. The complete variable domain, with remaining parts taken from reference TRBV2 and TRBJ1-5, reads EPEVTQTPSHQVTQMGQEVILRCVPISNHLYFYWYRQILGQKVEFLVSFYNNEISEKSEIFDDQFSVERPDGSNFTLKIRSTKLEDSAMYFCASSRGRELHQPQHFGDGTRLSIL.

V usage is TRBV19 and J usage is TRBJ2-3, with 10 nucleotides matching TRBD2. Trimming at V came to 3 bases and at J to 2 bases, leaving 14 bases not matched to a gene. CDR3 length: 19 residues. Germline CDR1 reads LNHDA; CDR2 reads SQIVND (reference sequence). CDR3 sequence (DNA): TGTGCCAGTAGTATCGGACGGGCTAGCGGGGGCCATCACACAGATACGCAGTATTTT. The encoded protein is CASSIGRASGGHHTDTQYF.

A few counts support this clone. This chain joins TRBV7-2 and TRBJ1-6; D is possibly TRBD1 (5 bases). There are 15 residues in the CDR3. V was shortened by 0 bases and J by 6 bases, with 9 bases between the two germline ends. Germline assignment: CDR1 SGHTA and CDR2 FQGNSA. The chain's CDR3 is CASSLASTANSPLHF. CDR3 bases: TGTGCCAGCAGCTTAGCGTCGACAGCTAATTCACCCCTCCACTTT.

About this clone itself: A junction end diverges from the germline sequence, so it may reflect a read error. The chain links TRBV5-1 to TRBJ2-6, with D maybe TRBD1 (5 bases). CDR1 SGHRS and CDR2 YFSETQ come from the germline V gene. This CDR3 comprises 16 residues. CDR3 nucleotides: TGCGCCAGCAGCTTGCGTCCGAGTACTGGGGCCAACGGCCTGACTTTC. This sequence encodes CASSLRPSTGANGLTF.

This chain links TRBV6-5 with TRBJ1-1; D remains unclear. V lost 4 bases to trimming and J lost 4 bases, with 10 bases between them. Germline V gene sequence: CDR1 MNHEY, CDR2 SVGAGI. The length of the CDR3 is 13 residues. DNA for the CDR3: TGTGCCAGCAGTTCGAGGGCTCGCACTGAAGCTTTCTTT. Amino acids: CASSSRARTEAFF.

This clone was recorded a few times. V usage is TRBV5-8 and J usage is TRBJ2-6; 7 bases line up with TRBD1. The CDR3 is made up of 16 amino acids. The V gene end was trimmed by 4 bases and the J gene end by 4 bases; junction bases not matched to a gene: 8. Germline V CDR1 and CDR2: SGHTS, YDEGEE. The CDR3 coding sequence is TGTGCCAGCAGCCCTCGGGGCAGGGGGGGGGCCAACGTCCTGACTTTC. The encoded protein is CASSPRGRGGANVLTF.